This T cell receptor (beta chain) appears in the sequencing data of a study of beta chain features in type 1 diabetes. As for the study in general: In age, gender and cell yields, patients were similar to healthy donors. Study-wide results and caveats: A potential PCR bias toward shorter templates would be equal in patient and control samples. A moderate, significant TCRB CDR3 shortening appeared in type 1 diabetes across four CD4+ subsets.

TCRB transcripts that were expressed got sequenced, as all of the isolated RNA had been reverse transcribed. The repertoire was sequenced with immunoSEQ multiplex PCR; TCRdb's copy has only in-frame clones and lacks some. The sample records approximately 360,000 clones, around an eighth being singletons. This clone appeared a few times. Its antigen remains unknown. There are 16 residues in the CDR3. Germline CDR1 is LNHDA and CDR2 is SQIVND (reference sequence). V dropped 5 bases and J dropped 0 bases, with 14 bases sitting between them. This TCR derives from a woman aged 18-35 years with type 1 diabetes. The chain recombines TRBV19 with TRBJ1-5, with D tentatively TRBD1 (6 bases). Specimen: naive CD4+ T cells from blood. The CDR3 sequence is CASSVAGTNSNQPQHF. As DNA, the CDR3 is TGTGCCAGTAGTGTCGCCGGGACAAATAGCAATCAGCCCCAGCATTTT.